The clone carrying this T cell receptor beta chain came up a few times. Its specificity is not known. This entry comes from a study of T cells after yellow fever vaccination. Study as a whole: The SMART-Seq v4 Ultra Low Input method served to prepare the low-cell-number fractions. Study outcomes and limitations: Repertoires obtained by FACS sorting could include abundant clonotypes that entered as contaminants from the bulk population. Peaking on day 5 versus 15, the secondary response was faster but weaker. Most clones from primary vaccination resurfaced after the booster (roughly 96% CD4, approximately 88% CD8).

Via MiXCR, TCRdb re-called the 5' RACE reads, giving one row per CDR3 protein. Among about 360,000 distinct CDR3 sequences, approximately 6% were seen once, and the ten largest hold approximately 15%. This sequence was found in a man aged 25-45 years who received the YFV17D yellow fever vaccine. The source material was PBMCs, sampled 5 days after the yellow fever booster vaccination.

The CDR3 loop is CASMSVAGVRNGELFF. CDR3 nucleotide sequence: TGTGCCAGCATGAGCGTAGCGGGAGTTAGAAACGGGGAGCTGTTTTTT. The chain couples TRBV7-2 to TRBJ2-2; 9 positions match TRBD2. Germline V gene data show CDR1 as SGHTA and CDR2 as FQGNSA. The V gene end was trimmed by 7 bases and the J gene end by 7 bases; junction bases not matched to a gene: 13. The CDR3 runs to 16 residues.